The T cell receptor (beta chain) described here comes from a study of blood T cell repertoires in COVID-19. Clones were read by immunoSEQ multiplex PCR, and TCRdb kept only the in-frame ones, dropping some. This sample has 350,000 or so clones, with about nine tenths found just once. Germline V gene sequence: CDR1 WNHNN, CDR2 SYGVQD (reference sequence). V gave up 2 bases and J gave up 4 bases, with 7 bases separating them. The CDR3 loop spans 13 amino acids. No more than 2 weeks before study entry, exposed participants had met a case of COVID-19. This sequence joins TRBV10-1 and TRBJ2-3, with a tentative D call TRBD1 (5 bases). Sequencing was done on a sample of PBMCs or T cells enriched from blood (not recorded which). The TCR originated in a woman in her thirties who had been exposed to COVID-19. DNA of the CDR3: TGCGCCAGCAGTGAGAGGGGCGCAGATACGCAGTATTTT. Its protein product is CASSERGADTQYF.